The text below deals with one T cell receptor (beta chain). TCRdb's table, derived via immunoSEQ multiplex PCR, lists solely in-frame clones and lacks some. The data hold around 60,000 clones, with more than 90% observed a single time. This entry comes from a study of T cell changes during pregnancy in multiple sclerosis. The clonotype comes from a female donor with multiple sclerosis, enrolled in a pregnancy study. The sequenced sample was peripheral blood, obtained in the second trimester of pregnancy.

The CDR3 region is CASGLWDSGNTGELFF. In DNA, the CDR3 is TGTGCTAGTGGTTTGTGGGATAGCGGGAACACCGGGGAGCTGTTTTTT. The chain couples TRBV12-5 to TRBJ2-2; D perhaps matches TRBD2 (6 bases). Germline values: CDR1 LGHNT, CDR2 FRNRAP. The CDR3 is 16 residues long. V gave up 2 bases and J gave up 1 base, with 11 bases separating them.